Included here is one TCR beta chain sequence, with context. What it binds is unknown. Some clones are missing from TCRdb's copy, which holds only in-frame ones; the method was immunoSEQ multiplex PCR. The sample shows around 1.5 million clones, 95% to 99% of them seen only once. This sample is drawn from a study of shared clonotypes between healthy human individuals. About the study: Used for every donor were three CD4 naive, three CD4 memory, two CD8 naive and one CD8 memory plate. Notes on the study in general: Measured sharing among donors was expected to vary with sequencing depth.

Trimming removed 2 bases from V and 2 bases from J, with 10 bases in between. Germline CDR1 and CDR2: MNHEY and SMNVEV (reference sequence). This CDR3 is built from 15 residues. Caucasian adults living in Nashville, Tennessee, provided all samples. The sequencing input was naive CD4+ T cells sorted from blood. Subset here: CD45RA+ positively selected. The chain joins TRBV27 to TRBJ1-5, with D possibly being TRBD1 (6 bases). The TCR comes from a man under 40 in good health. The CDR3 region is CASSLKDSGNQPQHF. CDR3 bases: TGTGCCAGCAGTTTAAAGGACAGCGGCAATCAGCCCCAGCATTTT.